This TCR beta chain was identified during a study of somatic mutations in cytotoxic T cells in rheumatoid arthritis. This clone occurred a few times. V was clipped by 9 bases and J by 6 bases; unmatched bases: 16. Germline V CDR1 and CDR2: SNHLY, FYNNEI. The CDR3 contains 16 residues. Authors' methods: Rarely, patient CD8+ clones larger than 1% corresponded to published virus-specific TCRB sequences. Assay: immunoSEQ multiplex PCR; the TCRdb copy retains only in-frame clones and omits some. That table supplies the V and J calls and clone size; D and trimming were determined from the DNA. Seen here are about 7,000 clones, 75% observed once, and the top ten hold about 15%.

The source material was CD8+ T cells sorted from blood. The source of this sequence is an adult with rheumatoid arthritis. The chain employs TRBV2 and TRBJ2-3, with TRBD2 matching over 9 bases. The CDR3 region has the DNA TGTGCCAGAGGACGAGAACCGGGACTAGCCGGGGATACGCAGTATTTT. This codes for CARGREPGLAGDTQYF. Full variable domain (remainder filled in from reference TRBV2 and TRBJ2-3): EPEVTQTPSHQVTQMGQEVILRCVPISNHLYFYWYRQILGQKVEFLVSFYNNEISEKSEIFDDQFSVERPDGSNFTLKIRSTKLEDSAMYFCARGREPGLAGDTQYFGPGTRLTVL.